This T cell receptor (beta chain) appears in the sequencing data of a study of T cell repertoires in ileal Crohn's disease (dated by TCRdb to the late 2010s). In the study overall: The median duration of disease was around 8 years, and at the time of surgery 35% to 45% of patients were active smokers. About half of the patients received postoperative therapy: fewer than 12 received thiopurines and 18 received anti-TNF agents. Endoscopic postoperative recurrence was defined as a Rutgeerts score above i0. Every patient underwent surgery because of a complication, which was stricturing disease in approximately 61% and penetrating disease in about 39%. The TCR repertoire was analysed in under 70 patients with Crohn's disease drawn from a prospective multicentre cohort. The study sequenced 171 mucosal samples from 57 patients, taken at several locations on the surgical specimen and at postoperative endoscopy. The study was conducted in parallel with a multicentre cohort built to find predictors of early endoscopic recurrence after ileocolonic resection.

CDR1 and CDR2, looked up from the germline V gene (reference sequence), are GTSNPN and SVGIG. Its CDR3 holds 14 amino acids, cysteine through phenylalanine. The CDR3 DNA has 42 bases and is translated from base 1. A note on this clone: Its antigen remains unidentified. It has no much larger one-base neighbor in the sample; base qualities were not kept.

What the work shows at the level of the full study, not this receptor alone: More high-frequency clones were carried by sorted CD8 T cells than by CD4 T cells, suggesting that mucosal expansions were mainly CD8. Endoscopic recurrence was found to be associated with higher high-frequency clone percentages at surgery, and recurrence was observed in all patients with clonality above 26.8% (18/57). Patients who were active smokers at surgery had a significantly higher proportion of clonal expansions than non-smokers (approximately 26% vs 17%, p=0.02). Only a subgroup of patients, of unstated size, had their mucosal CD4 and CD8 T cells sorted and sequenced.

Adults with ileal or ileocolonic Crohn's disease for whom ileocolonic resection was indicated were considered eligible. Whole ileal mucosal biopsies were stored frozen at -80°C before DNA extraction. Genomic DNA was extracted from frozen whole biopsies using a TRizol-based method and was quantified with a NanoDrop 2000 spectrophotometer. Roughly 500 nanograms of biopsy DNA per sample were submitted for commercial TCRB immunosequencing. Adaptive Biotechnology amplified CDR3 regions from genomic DNA with a two-step multiplex PCR that controlled for amplification bias. The first PCR used primers for every V and J gene segment; the second PCR added barcodes and Illumina adapters. An Illumina instrument was used to sequence the CDR3 libraries. On the authors' methods: Analysis combined the vendor-provided pipelines with custom analysis of raw data in R/Bioconductor under R version 3.3.0. Clonality, ranging from 0 to 1, was calculated as the inverse of the normalised Shannon entropy of all productive clones. High-frequency clones were defined as the repertoire share of the top 100 clones, retaining only clones passing a 95% confidence test. The Simpson index measured repertoire diversity, and the Morisita-Horn index measured overlap between samples. TCRdb carries this immuneACCESS record with in-frame sequences only. Its versions omit some clonotypes, under half of them owing to an unresolved V gene in the studies checked, with the rest unexplained. That table furnishes V, J and clone size, whereas the DNA furnished D and trimming. Here the sample has about 15,000 clones; about 60% occur a single time. The ten largest clonotypes hold roughly 6.7% of the sample.

The sequenced sample was ileal tissue. The rearranged segments are TRBV30 and TRBJ2-5; 9 nucleotides in the junction match TRBD1. TRBJ2-7 explains the end of the DNA better; the J call may be wrong. This TCR came from an adult with Crohn's disease. The CDR3 loop reads CAWSTGTGTYEQYF. The DNA reads as follows: TGTGCCTGGAGTACCGGGACAGGGACCTACGAGCAGTACTTC.